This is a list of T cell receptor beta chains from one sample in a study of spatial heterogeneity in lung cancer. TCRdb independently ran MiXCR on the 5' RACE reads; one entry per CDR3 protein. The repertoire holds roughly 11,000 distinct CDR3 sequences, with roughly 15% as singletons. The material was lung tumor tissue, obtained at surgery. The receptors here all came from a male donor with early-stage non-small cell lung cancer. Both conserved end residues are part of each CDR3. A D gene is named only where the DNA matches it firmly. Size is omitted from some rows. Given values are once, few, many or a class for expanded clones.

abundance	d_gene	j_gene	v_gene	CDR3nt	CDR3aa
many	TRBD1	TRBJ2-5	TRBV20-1	TGCAGTGCTAGGGACAGGGTGGGAGAGACCCAGTACTTC	CSARDRVGETQYF
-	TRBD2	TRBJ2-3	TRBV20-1	TGCAGTGCTCCCCGACCGGGACTAGCTTTTGCAGATACGCAGTATTTT	CSAPRPGLAFADTQYF
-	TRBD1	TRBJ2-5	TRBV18	TGTGCCAGCCGACAGGGGGCTGGAGAGACCCAGTACTTC	CASRQGAGETQYF
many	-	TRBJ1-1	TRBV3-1	TGTGCCAGCAGCCAAGCAGGGCAGATGAACACTGAAGCTTTCTTT	CASSQAGQMNTEAFF
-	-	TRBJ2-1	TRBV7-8	TGTGCCAGCAGCTTAGAGGCCTTAAGAAATGAGCAGTTCTTC	CASSLEALRNEQFF
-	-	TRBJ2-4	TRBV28	TGTGCCAGCAGTTTCGGTCGAGCCATTCAGTACTTC	CASSFGRAIQYF
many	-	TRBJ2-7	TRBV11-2	TGTGCCAGCACCCGTGGGTTTCCTTCCTACGAGCAGTACTTC	CASTRGFPSYEQYF
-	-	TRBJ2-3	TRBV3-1	-	CASSHSVPIDWGFGTDTQYF
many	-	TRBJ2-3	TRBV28	TGTGCCAGCAGTTTCCCCCCGGTATGGAGCGGCGCCGAATCTTCAGATACGCAGTATTTT	CASSFPPVWSGAESSDTQYF
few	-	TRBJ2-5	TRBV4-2	TGTGCCAGCAGCCAAGTTCTGGAGCCGGCCCGGGGCCAAGAGACCCAGTACTTC	CASSQVLEPARGQETQYF
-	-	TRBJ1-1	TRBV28	TGTGCCAGCAGTTTCGCGGGTGTAGCTTTCTTT	CASSFAGVAFF
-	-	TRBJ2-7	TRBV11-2	TGTGCCAGCAGCGGCCCGGAAGGCTACGAGCAGTACTTC	CASSGPEGYEQYF
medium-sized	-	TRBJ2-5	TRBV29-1	TGCAGCATCCCTCCGGGCTATACTGGGGAGACCCAGTACTTC	CSIPPGYTGETQYF
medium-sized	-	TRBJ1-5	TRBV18	TGTGCCAGCTCTTCGGACACCAATCAGCCCCAGCATTTT	CASSSDTNQPQHF
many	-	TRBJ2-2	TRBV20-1	TGCAGTGCTACCCCGCACAGGGCCGCCGGGGAGCTGTTTTTT	CSATPHRAAGELFF
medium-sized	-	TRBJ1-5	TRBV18	TGTGCCAGCTCCTCCGGACAGCAGACCAATCAGCCCCAGCATTTT	CASSSGQQTNQPQHF
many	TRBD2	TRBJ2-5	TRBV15	TGTGCCACCAGCAGAGATCGGGGGGTCGGGGAGACCCAGTACTTC	CATSRDRGVGETQYF
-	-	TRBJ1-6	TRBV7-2	TGTGCCAGCAGCTCGGAGGGGAGGTCACCCCTCCACTTT	CASSSEGRSPLHF
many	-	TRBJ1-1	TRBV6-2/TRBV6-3	TGTGCCAGCAGTCGACCTTTGACAGACACTGAAGCTTTCTTT	CASSRPLTDTEAFF
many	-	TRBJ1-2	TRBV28	TGTGCCAGCAGTTTTACTAACTATGGCTACACCTTC	CASSFTNYGYTF
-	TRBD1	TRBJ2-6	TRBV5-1	TGCGCCAGCAGCGACGGACAGGGGCGCTCTGGGGCCAACGTCCTGACTTTC	CASSDGQGRSGANVLTF
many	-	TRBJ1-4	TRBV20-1	TGCAGTGCGTCCCCCGTGGGGGGATGGGAAAAACTGTTTTTT	CSASPVGGWEKLFF